A single T cell receptor beta chain is shown here with its context. The CDR3 runs 12 residues. Trimming took 10 bases from V and 4 from J, leaving 13 bases between them. Germline lookup yields CDR1 SEHNR and CDR2 FQNEAQ (reference sequence). cDNA came from about 0.5 to 1 ug RNA primed by random hexamers. MiXCR, run by TCRdb on the immunoSEQ multiplex PCR reads, gives a single entry per CDR3 protein. This sample has fewer than 80,000 distinct CDR3 sequences, with roughly 95% found just once. This entry belongs to a study of CD8 T cells in Susac syndrome. About the research overall: Patients with Susac syndrome who were sequenced included five or six with active disease and eight in remission.

The clonotype originates from a human donor with Susac syndrome. Material for sequencing was CD8+ T cells from PBMCs. The J gene is TRBJ1-1, the V gene TRBV7-9; D unresolved. CDR3 residues: CAISTGGTEAFF. The CDR3 nucleotides are TGTGCCATATCAACTGGAGGCACTGAAGCTTTCTTT.